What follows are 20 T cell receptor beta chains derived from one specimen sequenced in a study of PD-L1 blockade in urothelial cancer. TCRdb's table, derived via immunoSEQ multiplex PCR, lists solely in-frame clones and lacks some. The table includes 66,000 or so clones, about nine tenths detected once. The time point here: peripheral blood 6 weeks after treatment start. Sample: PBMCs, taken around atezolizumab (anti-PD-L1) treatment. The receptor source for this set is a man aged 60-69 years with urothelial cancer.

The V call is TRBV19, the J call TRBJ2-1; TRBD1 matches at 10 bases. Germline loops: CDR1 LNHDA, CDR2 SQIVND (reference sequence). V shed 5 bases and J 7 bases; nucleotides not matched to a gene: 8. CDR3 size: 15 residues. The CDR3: CASSGGQGTYNEQFF. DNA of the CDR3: TGTGCCAGTAGTGGGGGACAGGGGACATATAATGAGCAGTTCTTC.

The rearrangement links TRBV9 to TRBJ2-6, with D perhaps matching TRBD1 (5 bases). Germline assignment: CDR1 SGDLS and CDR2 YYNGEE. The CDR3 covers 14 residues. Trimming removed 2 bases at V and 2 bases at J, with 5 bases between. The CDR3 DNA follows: TGTGCCAGCAGCGTCAGGGCTGGGGCCAACGTCCTGACTTTC. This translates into CASSVRAGANVLTF. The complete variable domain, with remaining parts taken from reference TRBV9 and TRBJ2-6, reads DSGVTQTPKHLITATGQRVTLRCSPRSGDLSVYWYQQSLDQGLQFLIQYYNGEERAKGNILERFSAQQFPDLHSELNLSSLELGDSALYFCASSVRAGANVLTFGAGSRLTVL.

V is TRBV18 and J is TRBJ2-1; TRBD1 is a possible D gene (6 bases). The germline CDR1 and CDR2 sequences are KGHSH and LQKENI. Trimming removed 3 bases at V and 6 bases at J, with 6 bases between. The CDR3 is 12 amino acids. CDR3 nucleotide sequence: TGTGCCAGCTCACCGACAGGCAATGAGCAGTTCTTC. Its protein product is CASSPTGNEQFF.

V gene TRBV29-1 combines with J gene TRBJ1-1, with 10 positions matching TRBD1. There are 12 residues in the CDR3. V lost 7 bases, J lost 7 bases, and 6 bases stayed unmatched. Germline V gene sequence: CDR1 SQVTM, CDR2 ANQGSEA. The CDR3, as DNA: TGCAGCGCCTCCCGGGACAGGGGTGAAGCTTTCTTT. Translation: CSASRDRGEAFF.

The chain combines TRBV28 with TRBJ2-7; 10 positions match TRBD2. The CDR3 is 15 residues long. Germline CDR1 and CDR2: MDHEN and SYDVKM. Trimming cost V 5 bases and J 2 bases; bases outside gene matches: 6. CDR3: CASSPKTSGPYEQYF. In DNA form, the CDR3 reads TGTGCCAGCAGTCCAAAGACTAGCGGGCCCTACGAGCAGTACTTC.

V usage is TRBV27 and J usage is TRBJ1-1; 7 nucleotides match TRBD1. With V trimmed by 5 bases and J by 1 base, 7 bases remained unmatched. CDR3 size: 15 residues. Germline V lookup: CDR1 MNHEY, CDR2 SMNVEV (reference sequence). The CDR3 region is CASSPTRTGNTEAFF. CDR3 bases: TGTGCCAGCAGTCCGACCAGGACAGGGAACACTGAAGCTTTCTTT.

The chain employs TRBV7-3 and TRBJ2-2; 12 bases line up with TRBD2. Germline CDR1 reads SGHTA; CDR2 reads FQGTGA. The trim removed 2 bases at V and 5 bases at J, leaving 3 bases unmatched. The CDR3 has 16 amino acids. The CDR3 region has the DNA TGTGCCAGCAGCTTACCCGGACTAGCGGGGACCGGGGAGCTGTTTTTT. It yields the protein CASSLPGLAGTGELFF. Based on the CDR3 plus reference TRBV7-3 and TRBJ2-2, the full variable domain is GAGVSQTPSNKVTEKGKYVELRCDPISGHTALYWYRQSLGQGPEFLIYFQGTGAADDSGLPNDRFFAVRPEGSVSTLKIQRTERGDSAVYLCASSLPGLAGTGELFFGEGSRLTVL.

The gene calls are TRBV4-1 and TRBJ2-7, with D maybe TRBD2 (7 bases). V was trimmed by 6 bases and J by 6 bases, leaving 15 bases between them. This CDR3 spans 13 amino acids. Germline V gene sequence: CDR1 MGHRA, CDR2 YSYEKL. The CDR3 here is CASRENGGLEQYF. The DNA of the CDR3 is TGCGCCAGCAGGGAGAACGGGGGGCTCGAGCAGTACTTC.

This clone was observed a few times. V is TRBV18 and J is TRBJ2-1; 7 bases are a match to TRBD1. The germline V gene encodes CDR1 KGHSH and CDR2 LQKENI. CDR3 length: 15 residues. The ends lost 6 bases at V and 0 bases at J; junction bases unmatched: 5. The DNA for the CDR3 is TGTGCCAGCTCCGCGGACAGGAGCTCCTACAATGAGCAGTTCTTC. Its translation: CASSADRSSYNEQFF.

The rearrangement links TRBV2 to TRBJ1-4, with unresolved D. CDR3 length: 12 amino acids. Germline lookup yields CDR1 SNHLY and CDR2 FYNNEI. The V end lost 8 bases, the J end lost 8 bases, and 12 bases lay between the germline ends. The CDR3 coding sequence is TGTGCCAGCGGATTCGGAGGGGAAAAACTGTTTTTT. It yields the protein CASGFGGEKLFF.

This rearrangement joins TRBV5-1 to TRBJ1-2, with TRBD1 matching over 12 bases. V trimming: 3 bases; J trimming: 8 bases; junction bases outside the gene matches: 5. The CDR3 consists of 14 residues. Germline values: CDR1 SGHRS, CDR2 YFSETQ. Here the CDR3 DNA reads TGCGCCAGCAGCTGGGGACAGGGGGCGAGCGGCTACACCTTC. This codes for CASSWGQGASGYTF.

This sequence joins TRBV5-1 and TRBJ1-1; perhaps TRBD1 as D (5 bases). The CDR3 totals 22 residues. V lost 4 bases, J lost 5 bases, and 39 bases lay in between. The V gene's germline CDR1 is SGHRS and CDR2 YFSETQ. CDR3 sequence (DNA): TGCGCCAGCAGCCCTCTTCATGTGGGGGAGCCTCGGGGCCTCGGGGGAAGTACTGAAGCTTTCTTT. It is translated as CASSPLHVGEPRGLGGSTEAFF.

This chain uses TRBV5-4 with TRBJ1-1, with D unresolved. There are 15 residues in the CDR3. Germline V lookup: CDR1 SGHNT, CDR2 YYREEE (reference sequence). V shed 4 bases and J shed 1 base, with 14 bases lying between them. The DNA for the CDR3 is TGTGCCAGCAGCCTGATGGCTTCACAGAACACTGAAGCTTTCTTT. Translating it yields CASSLMASQNTEAFF.

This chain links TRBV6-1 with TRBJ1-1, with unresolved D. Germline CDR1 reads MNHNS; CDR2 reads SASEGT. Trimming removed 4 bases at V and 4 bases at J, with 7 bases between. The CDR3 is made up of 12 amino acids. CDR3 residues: CASSVSITEAFF. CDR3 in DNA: TGTGCCAGCAGTGTTTCCATCACTGAAGCTTTCTTT.

The CDR3 nucleotides are TGTGCCAGCAGCGTGGGTGGCGGGCTTAATGAGCAGTTCTTC. Protein product: CASSVGGGLNEQFF. This sequence joins TRBV9 and TRBJ2-1; the D gene is possibly TRBD2 (5 bases). Per germline, CDR1 SGDLS and CDR2 YYNGEE. This CDR3 is built from 14 residues. The V gene lost 2 bases and the J gene lost 7 bases, with 13 bases spanning the gap.

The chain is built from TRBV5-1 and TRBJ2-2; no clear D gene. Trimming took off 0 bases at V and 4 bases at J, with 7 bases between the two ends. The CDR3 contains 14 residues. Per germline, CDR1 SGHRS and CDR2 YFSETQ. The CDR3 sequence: CASSLVLSTGELFF. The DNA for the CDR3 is TGCGCCAGCAGCTTGGTGTTGAGCACCGGGGAGCTGTTTTTT.

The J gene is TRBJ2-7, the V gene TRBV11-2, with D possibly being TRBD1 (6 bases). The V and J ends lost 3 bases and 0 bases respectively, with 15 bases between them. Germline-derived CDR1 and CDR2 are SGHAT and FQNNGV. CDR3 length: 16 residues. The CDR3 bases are TGTGCCAGCAGCTTGCGTAGAGCAGGGGACTCCTACGAGCAGTACTTC. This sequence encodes CASSLRRAGDSYEQYF.

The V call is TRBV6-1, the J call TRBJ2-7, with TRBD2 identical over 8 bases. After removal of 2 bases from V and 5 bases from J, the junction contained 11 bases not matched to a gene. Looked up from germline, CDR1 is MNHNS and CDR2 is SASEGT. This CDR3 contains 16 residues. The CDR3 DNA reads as TGTGCCAGCAGTGAAACATCCAGCGGGAGAATCCACGAGCAGTACTTC. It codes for CASSETSSGRIHEQYF.

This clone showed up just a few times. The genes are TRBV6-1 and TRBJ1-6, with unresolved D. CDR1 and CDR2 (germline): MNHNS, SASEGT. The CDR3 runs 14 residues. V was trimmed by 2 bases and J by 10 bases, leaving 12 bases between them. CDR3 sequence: CASSENQNLSPLHF. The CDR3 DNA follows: TGTGCCAGCAGTGAAAACCAGAATCTCTCACCCCTCCACTTT.

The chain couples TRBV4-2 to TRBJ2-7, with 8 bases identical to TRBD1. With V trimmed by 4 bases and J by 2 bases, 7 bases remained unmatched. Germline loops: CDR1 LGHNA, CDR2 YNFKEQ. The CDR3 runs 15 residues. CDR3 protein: CASSRSGTGTYEQYF. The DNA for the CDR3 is TGTGCCAGCAGCCGCTCCGGGACAGGTACCTACGAGCAGTACTTC.